Listed here is a single TCR beta chain. No cognate antigen has been identified for it. The input lacks base qualities; no much larger clone sits a single base away. These data originate in a study of graft-versus-host responses after intestinal transplantation (dated by TCRdb to 2020 to 2022). Study-wide context: Recipients received multivisceral, liver-intestinal, or isolated intestinal transplants. All recipients received anti-thymocyte globulin induction followed by maintenance tacrolimus and steroids for 3 to 4 years. Graft-versus-host and host-versus-graft alloreactive T cell clones were tracked in the graft, circulation and bone marrow after intestinal transplantation using bulk TCR-beta CDR3 sequencing. Alloreactive clones were identified by sequencing pre-transplant mixed lymphocyte reaction products and comparing these products with unstimulated pre-transplant donor and recipient T cells. The cohort enrolled under 30 intestinal transplant recipients, one of whom was a retransplant, and a few patients without pretransplant specimens were excluded. Donor T cell macrochimerism was defined as a peak of at least 4% donor T cells among recipient peripheral blood mononuclear cells. Instead of going to the commercial service, samples from a few later patients were sequenced in-house on an Illumina MiSeq and processed with MiXCR.

The CDR3 runs 15 residues from the cysteine to the phenylalanine. The entry retains the CDR3 DNA only, 45 bases that are in frame from base 1. Results and caveats for the whole study, not just this receptor: The relatively low number and heterogeneity of intestinal transplant patients limited the conclusions. Early after transplant, declines in HvG clones were associated with peak levels of circulating GvH clones. In patients with donor T cell macrochimerism, the allografts had high GvH to HvG T cell clonal ratios. GvH clones were detected in recipient bone marrow, and some of these GvH clones were observed earlier in ileal mucosa or blood, consistent with an intestinal mucosal origin.

Blood samples were collected up to 4 times in the first month after transplant and then at least monthly when available. Library prep was done by the immunoSEQ multiplex PCR assay. For most patients, genomic DNA was subjected to high-throughput TCR-beta CDR3 sequencing by Adaptive Biotechnologies. The original pipeline was this. TCR sequencing data were retrieved from Adaptive's ImmunoSEQ software for around 18 patients, whereas three other patients were processed with MiXCR and VDJtools. CDR3 nucleotide sequences shared by donor and recipient were removed because the origin of these sequences could not be assigned. At least 2-fold expansion over unstimulated cells and a minimum CFSE-low frequency of 0.002% (template counts) or 0.001% (read counts) were required for clones to be classified as alloreactive. Mappable clones were those detected in sequenced pre-transplant spleen, lymph node, or MLR CFSE-low populations of the donor or recipient. Cumulative frequency of alloreactive clones was calculated as a percentage of all sequences weighted by copy number. TCRdb carries this immuneACCESS record with in-frame sequences only. Its versions omit some clonotypes, under half of them owing to an unresolved V gene in the studies checked, with the rest unexplained. V and J calls and clone size are as listed in that table; D and trimming were resolved from the DNA. The sample table contains roughly 50,000 clones; only one count was recorded for around 90% of them. The ten top clones hold roughly 6% of the sample.

This material consisted of PBMCs, taken 650 to 670 days after intestinal transplant. This receptor was identified in a human patient who received an intestinal transplant, so some T cells may come from the graft donor. The V gene is TRBV7-5 and the J gene is TRBJ2-5; the D call of TRBD1 is as the table states it, not checked on the DNA. TRBV7-5 is recorded as a pseudogene. At the DNA level, the sequence is TGTGTCAGAATGGGTTTTGGTCAGGTAGAGGAGACCCAGTACTTC. Its protein is CVRMGFGQVEETQYF.